This T cell receptor beta chain derives from a study of PD-1 blockade in classical Hodgkin lymphoma. Background on the study: The nivolumab dose that patients received was 3 mg/kg, given intravenously every 2 weeks. Study-level findings and limits: The origin of the repertoire differences remains undefined, with disease activity or prior therapy as possible causes. In CD4+ cells, TCR diversity went up significantly by C4D1, but in CD8+ cells it did not.

As for time point: cycle 4 day 1 (C4D1), after five to seven weeks of nivolumab. Autologous stem cell transplantation was followed by relapse in every patient, and brentuximab vedotin exposure varied. Negative selection with magnetic separation was used to purify CD4+ T cells from thawed PBMCs. On this clone: Its antigen is undetermined.

In germline, CDR1 is SEHNR, CDR2 FQNEAQ (reference sequence). Trimming took 1 base from V and 2 from J, leaving 8 bases between them. This CDR3 is 14 amino acids long. The protocol was immunoSEQ multiplex PCR, while the TCRdb copy is restricted to in-frame clones and leaves out a portion. This sample has 25,000 or so clones, with around 85% found just once. The source was CD4+ T cells from blood, collected before the fourth cycle of nivolumab. The J gene is TRBJ1-2, the V gene TRBV7-9, with no clear D. This sequence was found in a human donor with classical Hodgkin lymphoma. CDR3 protein: CASSLDGRNYGYTF. In DNA form, the CDR3 reads TGTGCCAGCAGCTTAGATGGGAGAAACTATGGCTACACCTTC. The full variable domain, with the rest looked up from reference TRBV7-9 and TRBJ1-2, is DTGVSQNPRHKITKRGQNVTFRCDPISEHNRLYWYRQTLGQGPEFLTYFQNEAQLEKSRLLSDRFSAERPKGSFSTLEIQRTEQGDSAMYLCASSLDGRNYGYTFGSGTRLTVV.